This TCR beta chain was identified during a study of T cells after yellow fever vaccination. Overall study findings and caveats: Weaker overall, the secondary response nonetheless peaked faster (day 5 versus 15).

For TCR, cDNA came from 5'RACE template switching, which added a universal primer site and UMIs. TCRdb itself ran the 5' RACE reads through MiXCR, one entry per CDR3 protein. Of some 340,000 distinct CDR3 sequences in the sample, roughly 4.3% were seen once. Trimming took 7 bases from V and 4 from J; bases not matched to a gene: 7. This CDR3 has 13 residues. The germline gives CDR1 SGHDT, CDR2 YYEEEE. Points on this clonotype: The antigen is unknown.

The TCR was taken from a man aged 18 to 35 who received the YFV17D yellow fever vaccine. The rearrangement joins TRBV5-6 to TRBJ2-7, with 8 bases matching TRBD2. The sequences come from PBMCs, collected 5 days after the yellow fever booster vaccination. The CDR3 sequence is CASGLRGGYEQYF. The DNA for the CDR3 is TGTGCCAGCGGCCTTCGGGGGGGATACGAGCAGTACTTC.